The sequence of this T cell receptor beta chain was determined in a study of control samples from healthy donors and cancer patients. TCRdb keeps only in-frame clones here, not all; method: immunoSEQ multiplex PCR. This repertoire shows around 63,000 clones, around 87% found once; its top ten account for 2% to 2.5%. The V gene end was trimmed by 2 bases and the J gene end by 5 bases; junction bases not matched to a gene: 1. CDR3 length: 14 amino acids. CDR1 and CDR2 from the germline V gene are SGHNT and YYREEE (reference sequence). Sequenced input: PBMCs. The rearrangement uses TRBV5-4 and TRBJ1-4, with 9 bases that match TRBD1. The source of this sequence is a woman aged 45-59 years with head and neck cancer. CDR3 bases: TGTGCCAGCAGCTTCGACAGGGGGAATGAAAAACTGTTTTTT. Its protein is CASSFDRGNEKLFF.